Listed below are T cell receptor beta chains from one sample, sequenced in a study of T cell clones after liver transplantation. Assay: immunoSEQ multiplex PCR; the TCRdb copy retains only in-frame clones and omits some. The sample has about 120,000 clones; less than 95% are singletons. The source was CD4+ T cells from blood, collected 12 months after liver transplant. The receptors shown here come from a human patient who received a liver transplant. Some T cells may trace back to the graft donor. Both conserved end residues are part of each CDR3. The order of the fields is D gene, J gene, V gene, clone size, CDR3 DNA, CDR3 protein. A D gene is named only where the DNA matches it firmly. Only part of the rows carry a size: once, few, many, or a class if the clone is expanded.

TRBD2	TRBJ2-5	TRBV6-1	NA	TGTGCCAGCAGTGAAGTGCTAGCGGGATTCCAAGAGACCCAGTACTTC	CASSEVLAGFQETQYF
NA	TRBJ2-5	TRBV21-1	few	TGTGCCAGCAGCAGCCGACAGGACCATCAAGAGACCCAGTACTTC	CASSSRQDHQETQYF
TRBD1	TRBJ2-5	TRBV28	NA	TGTGCCAGCAGCCAGGGGACAGCTAGAGAGACCCAGTACTTC	CASSQGTARETQYF
NA	TRBJ1-4	TRBV28	NA	TGTGCCACCCCACGGGGCAGGGTAAGTGATGAAAAACTGTTTTTT	CATPRGRVSDEKLFF
NA	TRBJ2-1	TRBV18	NA	TGTGCCAGCTCACGGAGTGAGAGCTCCTACAATGAGCAGTTCTTC	CASSRSESSYNEQFF
NA	TRBJ1-1	TRBV10-1	NA	TGCGCCAGCACCTTTTCCTCAGCGCTTATGAACACTGAAGCTTTCTTT	CASTFSSALMNTEAFF
NA	TRBJ1-4	TRBV6-5	NA	TGTGCCAGCAGTCGAGGGCCGGGACGTAATGAAAAACTGTTTTTT	CASSRGPGRNEKLFF
NA	TRBJ1-1	TRBV19	few	TGTGCCAGTAATCTGGGGGCGCGGGACACTGAAGCTTTCTTT	CASNLGARDTEAFF
TRBD1	TRBJ1-2	TRBV5-1	NA	TGCGCCAGCAGCATAGACAGGGGGAACTATGGCTACACCTTC	CASSIDRGNYGYTF
NA	TRBJ2-7	TRBV28	NA	TGTGCCAGCAGTCCGCCGGACCGCGGGGACGAGCAGTACTTC	CASSPPDRGDEQYF
NA	TRBJ1-3	TRBV2	NA	TGTGCCAGCAGGAGCTCTGGAAACACCATATATTTT	CASRSSGNTIYF
TRBD2	TRBJ2-3	TRBV29-1	NA	TGCAGCGTTGTAATAGCGGGAAGAGATACGCAGTATTTT	CSVVIAGRDTQYF
NA	TRBJ2-7	TRBV6-1	once	TGTGCCAGCAGTGCTGGATCCTACGAGCAGTACTTC	CASSAGSYEQYF
NA	TRBJ2-3	TRBV7-2	NA	TGTGCCAGCAGCTTATCCCTAGCCCCAGATACGCAGTATTTT	CASSLSLAPDTQYF
NA	TRBJ2-1	TRBV7-6	NA	TGTGCCAGCAGCTTAGCTGCGCTGTCCTACAATGAGCAGTTCTTC	CASSLAALSYNEQFF
NA	TRBJ2-1	TRBV4-2	NA	TGTGCCAGCAGCCAAGATCTAGGCAGGAGCTCCTACAATGAGCAGTTCTTC	CASSQDLGRSSYNEQFF
TRBD1	TRBJ2-7	TRBV4-1	NA	TGCGCCAGCAGCCAAGCGGCAGGACAGGGTCGGGACGAGCAGTACTTC	CASSQAAGQGRDEQYF
TRBD2	TRBJ2-7	TRBV9	NA	TGTGCCAGCAGCGTAGGCCTAGCGGGAGGCGAGCAGTACTTC	CASSVGLAGGEQYF
NA	TRBJ1-1	TRBV19	few	TGTGCCAGTAGTATCCGGGTCCCCCAAGATGAAGCTTTCTTT	CASSIRVPQDEAFF
NA	TRBJ2-7	TRBV27	NA	TGTGCCAGCAGTTATTTAGGGGCAGGCGGAGCGTCCTACGAGCAGTACTTC	CASSYLGAGGASYEQYF
NA	TRBJ2-1	TRBV7-2	NA	TGTGCCAGCAGCTTAGCGGTGCGTGGGCCTAGCTCCTACAATGAGCAGTTCTTC	CASSLAVRGPSSYNEQFF
NA	TRBJ2-7	TRBV7-9	NA	TGTGCCAGCAGCTTAGGCAGAGCCAGGGACGAGCAGTACTTC	CASSLGRARDEQYF
NA	TRBJ2-7	TRBV6-5	NA	TGTGCCAGCAGTTACTCGAGGGCGAGGGCCGGGGAGCAGTACTTC	CASSYSRARAGEQYF
NA	TRBJ2-1	TRBV6-5	NA	TGTGCCAGCAGTCCCCCCGTGGGGGGAAATCATGAGCAGTTCTTC	CASSPPVGGNHEQFF
NA	TRBJ2-2	TRBV5-4	NA	TGTGCCAGCAGCACGCAAGGGGCCGCGAACACCGGGGAGCTGTTTTTT	CASSTQGAANTGELFF
NA	TRBJ1-2	TRBV7-8	NA	TGTGCCAGCAGCCCCTATAGGACGGGGAATTCAAATGGCTACACCTTC	CASSPYRTGNSNGYTF
TRBD1	TRBJ2-6	TRBV4-2	once	TGTGCCAGCAGCCCCGTGACAGGGGCATCCTTCTCTGGGGCCAACGTCCTGACTTTC	CASSPVTGASFSGANVLTF
TRBD2	TRBJ2-5	TRBV15	NA	TGTGCCACCAGCTCAGTGGACCTAGCGGGTCAAGAGACCCAGTACTTC	CATSSVDLAGQETQYF
NA	TRBJ2-6	TRBV5-4	NA	TGTGCCAGCAGCTTGGACGGTTATGCCCCCTTGGCACCGACTTTC	CASSLDGYAPLAPTF
TRBD2	TRBJ2-1	TRBV10-1	few	TGCGCCAGCAGCCACGGACTAGCGGGAGAGGACAATGAGCAGTTCTTC	CASSHGLAGEDNEQFF
NA	TRBJ1-1	TRBV11-2	NA	TGTGCCAGCAGCTTACCGGCGGTTATGAACACTGAAGCTTTCTTT	CASSLPAVMNTEAFF
NA	TRBJ1-1	TRBV4-2	NA	TGTGCCAGCAGCCAAGGTCAGGGGCTGTTGGGGATGAACACTGAAGCTTTCTTT	CASSQGQGLLGMNTEAFF
TRBD2	TRBJ2-7	TRBV10-3	NA	TGTGCCATCAGGGGGGGGTCGGGTTACGAGCAGTACTTC	CAIRGGSGYEQYF
NA	TRBJ2-4	TRBV10-3	NA	TGTGCCATCAGTGAGTTTGAAGCCAAAAACATTCAGTACTTC	CAISEFEAKNIQYF
NA	TRBJ2-2	TRBV6-5	NA	TGTGCCAGCAGTTACTCAGGGGCCGCCGGGGAGCTGTTTTTT	CASSYSGAAGELFF
TRBD1	TRBJ1-1	TRBV19	NA	TGTGCCAGTAGCGCCTACAGGGGGCGGACTGAAGCTTTCTTT	CASSAYRGRTEAFF
NA	TRBJ1-5	TRBV5-6	NA	TGTGCCAGCAGCTTGGCCCGGGTGTCTCCCCAGCATTTT	CASSLARVSPQHF
NA	TRBJ2-5	TRBV7-3	NA	TGTGCCAGCAGCTTAAAGGGACACTTCGGAGAGACCCAGTACTTC	CASSLKGHFGETQYF
TRBD1	TRBJ1-2	TRBV13	NA	TGTGCCAGCAGCTTCAGGGGGCGGGACTATGGCTACACCTTC	CASSFRGRDYGYTF
NA	TRBJ2-2	TRBV6-5	NA	TGTGCCAGCAGTCCCGGGGCGATCACCGGGGCGGAGCTGTTTTTT	CASSPGAITGAELFF
NA	TRBJ2-2	TRBV15	NA	TGTGCCACCAGCAGAGCCAACACCGGGGAGCTGTTTTTT	CATSRANTGELFF
TRBD1	TRBJ2-1	TRBV4-1	NA	TGCGCCAGCAGCCAAGGCCCGGGACAGGGGGACAATGAGCAGTTCTTC	CASSQGPGQGDNEQFF
NA	TRBJ1-3	TRBV19	NA	TGTGCCAGTAGACCGATGACTGACTCTGGAAACACCATATATTTT	CASRPMTDSGNTIYF
NA	TRBJ2-5	TRBV7-3	few	TGTGCCAGCAGCTTAACGCGGGGTTATGGGGAGACCCAGTACTTC	CASSLTRGYGETQYF